This T cell receptor (beta chain) stems from a study of T cell responses to AZD1222 COVID-19 vaccine. Study overall: Both about-4-week and about-12-week second-dose recipients were combined. Study-level results: Unmutated variant regions reportedly attract nearly half of all spike-specific TCRs. Spike-specific TCR breadth and depth grew following two AZD1222 doses.

Worth noting for this clone: The target antigen is unknown.

The protocol was immunoSEQ multiplex PCR, while the TCRdb copy is restricted to in-frame clones and leaves out a portion. The sample yields 80,000 or so clones, roughly 80% seen once. V gave up 3 bases and J gave up 5 bases; unmatched junction bases: 7. Looked up from germline, CDR1 is SGDLS and CDR2 is YYNGEE. This CDR3 region has 15 residues. The source is an adult in good health. The source material was peripheral blood, sampled on day 0 of AZD1222 vaccination. The V and J genes are TRBV9 and TRBJ2-1; 8 bases map to TRBD2. CDR3: CASSATSEVHNEQFF. CDR3 DNA sequence: TGTGCCAGCAGCGCGACTAGCGAGGTCCACAATGAGCAGTTCTTC.